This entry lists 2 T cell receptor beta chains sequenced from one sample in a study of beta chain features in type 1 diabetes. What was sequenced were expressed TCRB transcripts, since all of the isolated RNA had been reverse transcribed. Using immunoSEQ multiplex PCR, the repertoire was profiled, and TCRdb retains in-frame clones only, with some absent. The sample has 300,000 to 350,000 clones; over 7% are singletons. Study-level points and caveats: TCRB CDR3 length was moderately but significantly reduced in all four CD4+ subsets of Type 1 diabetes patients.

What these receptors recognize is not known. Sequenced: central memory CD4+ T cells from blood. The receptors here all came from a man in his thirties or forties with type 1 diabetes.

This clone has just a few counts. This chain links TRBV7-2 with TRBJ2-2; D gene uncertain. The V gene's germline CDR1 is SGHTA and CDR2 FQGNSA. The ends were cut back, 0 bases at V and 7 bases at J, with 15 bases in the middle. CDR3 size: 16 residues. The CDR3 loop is CASSLAYGWALGELFF. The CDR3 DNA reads TGTGCCAGCAGCTTAGCCTACGGTTGGGCCCTCGGGGAGCTGTTTTTT.

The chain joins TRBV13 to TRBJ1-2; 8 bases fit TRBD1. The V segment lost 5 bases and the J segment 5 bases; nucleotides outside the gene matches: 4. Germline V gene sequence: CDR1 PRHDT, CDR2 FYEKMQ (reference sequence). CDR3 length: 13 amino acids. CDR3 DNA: TGTGCCAGCAGCCTTCGGACAGGGTATGGCTACACCTTC. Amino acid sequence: CASSLRTGYGYTF.